One sample yielded the 17 T cell receptor beta chains listed below, sequenced in a study of blood T cells in healthy people across ages. Using a J-beta primer mix together with a sample-barcoded 5' primer, a second PCR was run for roughly 7 to 12 cycles. TCRdb ran MiXCR on the 5' RACE reads and lists one entry per CDR3 protein. The sample holds 720,000 or so distinct CDR3 sequences, around two fifths seen once. The sequenced sample was blood. The source is a man older than 75 in good health.

This clonotype has ten or more counts. The V and J genes are TRBV4-1 and TRBJ2-7; D is unclear. CDR1 is MGHRA and CDR2 is YSYEKL in the germline V gene. The CDR3 sequence is 14 residues long. The V and J ends lost 0 bases and 6 bases respectively, with 12 bases between them. The CDR3 loop is CASSQDSRVGEQYF. DNA of the CDR3: TGCGCCAGCAGCCAAGATAGTCGGGTGGGCGAGCAGTACTTC.

As for this clonotype: This may arise from a read error, as a much more abundant clone is one base away. The V gene is TRBV12-3 or TRBV12-4, the J gene TRBJ2-5; D unresolved. Trimming cost V 6 bases and J 0 bases, with 11 bases left between them. The CDR3 has 14 amino acids. CDR3 coding DNA: TGTGCCAGCAGGGGTAGTGCGTACCAAGAGACCCAGTACTTC. It yields the protein CASRGSAYQETQYF.

This clonotype was recorded a few times. The rearrangement uses TRBV28 and TRBJ2-5; TRBD2 aligns across 9 bases. Germline loops: CDR1 MDHEN, CDR2 SYDVKM. The CDR3 consists of 14 residues. The V gene end was trimmed by 6 bases and the J gene end by 11 bases; junction bases not matched to a gene: 13. The DNA for the CDR3 is TGTGCCAGCAGGGCGGGGGTAGCGGGAGAAGAGCAGTACTTC. Protein product: CASRAGVAGEEQYF.

The chain carries TRBV4-3 and TRBJ2-1; tentative D call: TRBD2 (5 bases). V was cut by 0 bases and J by 11 bases, with 14 bases left in between. Germline V gene lookup returns CDR1 LGHNA and CDR2 YSLEER. This CDR3 is built from 14 residues. CDR3: CASSQDNRYGKQFF. The CDR3 DNA sequence: TGCGCCAGCAGCCAAGATAATAGATACGGGAAGCAGTTCTTC.

The chain employs TRBV5-1 and TRBJ2-3; D is unresolved. CDR3 length: 14 residues. The germline V and J ends were trimmed by 3 bases and 0 bases, with 8 bases remaining between them. The germline V gene encodes CDR1 SGHRS and CDR2 YFSETQ. CDR3 sequence (DNA): TGCGCCAGCAGCTCTCGCGAGAGCACAGATACGCAGTATTTT. Protein sequence: CASSSRESTDTQYF.

This chain uses TRBV7-2 with TRBJ2-1; TRBD2 matches at 10 bases. V was clipped by 4 bases and J by 6 bases; unmatched bases: 6. The germline V gene has CDR1 SGHTA and CDR2 FQGNSA. CDR3 length: 15 amino acids. The DNA for the CDR3 is TGTGCCAGCAGCTCGACTAGCGGGCGGGGCAATGAGCAGTTCTTC. Amino acid sequence: CASSSTSGRGNEQFF.

This clonotype was picked up a small number of times. The chain links TRBV2 to TRBJ1-1; no clear D. This CDR3 contains 12 residues. V was shortened by 5 bases and J by 4 bases, with 8 bases between the two germline ends. The germline V gene encodes CDR1 SNHLY and CDR2 FYNNEI. CDR3 DNA sequence: TGTGCCAGCAGTAGTTTCGGCACTGAAGCTTTCTTT. It is translated as CASSSFGTEAFF.

This chain uses TRBV4-3 with TRBJ2-3; the D is unclear. CDR3 length: 16 amino acids. V lost 1 base and J lost 0, with 11 bases in between. Germline V gives CDR1 LGHNA, CDR2 YSLEER. CDR3 amino acids: CASSQGYRYSTDTQYF. The DNA for the CDR3 is TGCGCCAGCAGCCAAGGATACCGGTATAGCACAGATACGCAGTATTTT.

The V and J genes are TRBV6-2 or TRBV6-3 and TRBJ2-7, with 13 nucleotides matching TRBD2. Per the germline V gene, CDR1 is MNHEY and CDR2 is SVGEGT. The trim removed 6 bases at V and 2 bases at J, leaving 4 bases unmatched. The CDR3 sequence is 15 residues long. The CDR3 sequence: CASRAGTSGTYEQYF. CDR3 coding DNA: TGTGCCAGCAGAGCCGGGACTAGCGGGACCTACGAGCAGTACTTC.

This clonotype has ten or more counts. The chain uses TRBV14 and TRBJ1-2, with 7 bases matching TRBD1. Per the germline V gene, CDR1 is SGHDN and CDR2 is FVKESK. V lost 1 base, J lost 5 bases, and 4 bases stayed unmatched. The length of the CDR3 is 14 residues. The DNA for the CDR3 is TGTGCCAGCAGCCAAGGGACAGGCCCTTATGGCTACACCTTC. Residues: CASSQGTGPYGYTF.

The chain uses TRBV9 and TRBJ2-5; D is undetermined. The DNA end is more similar to TRBJ2-1, so the J call may be wrong. CDR3 length: 14 residues. The germline CDR1 and CDR2 sequences are SGDLS and YYNGEE. The CDR3 is CASSQSPTKETQFF. The DNA of the CDR3 is TGTGCCAGCAGCCAGAGCCCCACTAAAGAGACCCAGTTCTTC.

In its sample, this clonotype was seen a few times. V usage is TRBV29-1 and J usage is TRBJ1-2; possibly TRBD1 for D (5 bases). The CDR3 spans 13 residues. V lost 7 bases to trimming and J lost 2 bases, with 14 bases between them. Germline V gene sequence: CDR1 SQVTM, CDR2 ANQGSEA. CDR3 coding DNA: TGCAGCGCCCGTGGGGGTTCGAACTATGGCTACACCTTC. It translates to CSARGGSNYGYTF.

This clonotype was seen a few times. The V and J genes are TRBV7-2 and TRBJ1-1; 12 nucleotides match TRBD1. V lost 5 bases and J lost 4; bases outside the gene matches: 2. CDR3 length: 14 residues. CDR1 is SGHTA and CDR2 is FQGNSA in the germline V gene. CDR3 bases: TGTGCCAGCAGCCCGGGACAGGGGGCCACTGAAGCTTTCTTT. Its translation: CASSPGQGATEAFF.

About this clonotype itself: One junction end does not reproduce the germline sequence, and a read error may be involved. The chain recombines TRBV29-1 with TRBJ2-5; possible D gene TRBD1, 6 bases. CDR3 length equals 13 residues. Germline V gene data show CDR1 as SQVTM and CDR2 as ANQGSEA. This CDR3 is CSGENGGGETQYF. The DNA for the CDR3 is TGCAGCGGTGAAAATGGGGGCGGGGAGACCCAGTACTTC. Together with reference TRBV29-1 and TRBJ2-5, the CDR3 gives the full variable domain: SAVISQKPSRDICQRGTSLTIQCQVDSQVTMMFWYRQQPGQSLTLIATANQGSEATYESGFVIDKFPISRPNLTFSTLTVSNMSPEDSSIYLCSGENGGGETQYFGPGTRLLVL.

This chain joins TRBV20-1 and TRBJ2-7, with 7 bases identical to TRBD1. J was trimmed by 6 bases and V by 4 bases; bases with no gene match: 3. Germline V gene sequence: CDR1 DFQATT, CDR2 SNEGSKA (reference sequence). The CDR3 spans 11 residues. The CDR3: CSAMTGFEQYF. In nucleotides, the CDR3 is TGCAGTGCTATGACAGGGTTCGAGCAGTACTTC.

This clonotype was seen many times. CDR3 nucleotide sequence: TGTGCCAGCCGAGGGCAGGGAAGATCAGATACGCAGTATTTT. Its protein is CASRGQGRSDTQYF. The chain joins TRBV7-2 to TRBJ2-3; D tentatively fits TRBD1 or TRBD2 (5 bases each). The germline V and J ends were trimmed by 8 bases and 4 bases, with 16 bases remaining between them. The germline V gene encodes CDR1 SGHTA and CDR2 FQGNSA. The CDR3 covers 14 residues.

This rearrangement joins TRBV27 to TRBJ1-6; D unresolved. V lost 1 base and J 8 bases, leaving 12 bases between the germline ends. The CDR3 is 15 amino acids. Germline assignment: CDR1 MNHEY and CDR2 SMNVEV (reference sequence). The CDR3 DNA sequence: TGTGCCAGCAGTTTATACGGAGCAGGCGATTCACCCCTCCACTTT. Amino acid sequence: CASSLYGAGDSPLHF.